Listed below are T cell receptor beta chains from one sample, sequenced in a study of blood T cells in healthy people across ages. TCRdb recomputed calls from the 5' RACE reads with MiXCR, one row per CDR3 protein. Among 600,000 to 900,000 distinct CDR3 sequences listed, approximately 24% were seen once. In addition, the sample was reused for a study of T cells of mothers and their children.

The sample taken for sequencing was blood. The origin of the receptors is a boy aged 5-17 years in good health. CDR3s include the opening cysteine and the closing phenylalanine or tryptophan. D genes are given only for firm matches. Clone size is not always given. Where it is, it says once, few, many or a class for expanded clones.

cdr3_aa	cdr3_nt	d_call	clone_size	v_call	j_call
CASTQPTETQYF	TGTGCCAGCACCCAACCCACAGAGACCCAGTACTTC	.	.	TRBV7-9	TRBJ2-5
CAISAFRDREYSNQPQHF	TGTGCCATCAGTGCATTCCGGGACAGGGAGTATAGCAATCAGCCCCAGCATTTT	TRBD1	.	TRBV10-3	TRBJ1-5
CASSHLDRENGYTF	TGTGCCAGCAGCCACTTGGACAGGGAGAATGGCTACACCTTC	TRBD1	.	TRBV3-1	TRBJ1-2
CASGSKASTDTQYF	TGTGCTAGTGGCTCGAAAGCTAGCACAGATACGCAGTATTTT	.	.	TRBV12-5	TRBJ2-3
CASSSQLYMNTEAFF	TGTGCCAGCAGCTCCCAGCTGTATATGAACACTGAAGCTTTCTTT	.	.	TRBV12-3/TRBV12-4	TRBJ1-1
CASSQVHLASSNEQFF	TGCGCCAGCAGCCAAGTTCATTTAGCGTCTAGTAATGAGCAGTTCTTC	.	few	TRBV4-1	TRBJ2-1
CSAQGAFNEKLFF	TGCAGTGCTCAGGGGGCATTTAATGAAAAACTGTTTTTT	TRBD1	.	TRBV20-1	TRBJ1-4
CASSTGELNTEAFF	TGCGCCAGCAGCACGGGGGAATTGAACACTGAAGCTTTCTTT	.	few	TRBV5-1	TRBJ1-1
CSARIQGGGQPQHF	TGCAGTGCCCGAATCCAGGGAGGGGGTCAGCCCCAGCATTTT	.	few	TRBV20-1	TRBJ1-5
CASSLMGQGQETQYF	TGTGCCAGCAGCTTAATGGGGCAGGGGCAAGAGACCCAGTACTTC	.	.	TRBV7-3	TRBJ2-5
CASSQRQGWQETQYF	TGTGCCAGCAGCCAGAGACAGGGGTGGCAAGAGACCCAGTACTTC	TRBD1	.	TRBV4-2	TRBJ2-5